What follows are 10 T cell receptor beta chains derived from one specimen sequenced in a study of blood T cell repertoires in COVID-19. Some clones are missing from TCRdb's copy, which holds only in-frame ones; the method was immunoSEQ multiplex PCR. The sample lists 250,000 to 350,000 clones; roughly 90% were seen once. The sample taken for sequencing was peripheral blood. These receptors came from a young man with acute or convalescent COVID-19.

The rearrangement uses TRBV28 and TRBJ2-5, with 7 positions matching TRBD2. Germline V gene data show CDR1 as MDHEN and CDR2 as SYDVKM. With V trimmed by 8 bases and J by 2 bases, 8 bases remained unmatched. This CDR3 is built from 14 residues. The CDR3 region is CASYPGGTQETQYF. The CDR3 nucleotides are TGTGCCAGCTACCCCGGGGGGACTCAAGAGACCCAGTACTTC. Based on the CDR3 plus reference TRBV28 and TRBJ2-5, the full variable domain is DVKVTQSSRYLVKRTGEKVFLECVQDMDHENMFWYRQDPGLGLRLIYFSYDVKMKEKGDIPEGYSVSREKKERFSLILESASTNQTSMYLCASYPGGTQETQYFGPGTRLLVL.

The chain employs TRBV7-8 and TRBJ2-2; 9 nucleotides align to TRBD2. Germline lookup yields CDR1 SGHVS and CDR2 FQNEAQ. V was clipped by 1 base and J by 3 bases; unmatched bases: 3. The length of the CDR3 is 16 residues. The chain's CDR3 is CASSLVVAGDTGELFF. CDR3 nucleotide sequence: TGTGCCAGCAGCTTAGTAGTAGCGGGGGACACCGGGGAGCTGTTTTTT.

This chain uses TRBV18 with TRBJ2-7; 10 bases map to TRBD2. V gave up 5 bases and J gave up 4 bases; unmatched junction bases: 8. Germline-derived CDR1 and CDR2 are KGHSH and LQKENI. The CDR3 has 15 residues. CDR3 amino acids: CASSLAGGGVYEQYF. CDR3 DNA: TGTGCCAGCTCATTAGCGGGAGGTGGAGTGTACGAGCAGTACTTC. The variable domain in full, completed from reference TRBV18 and TRBJ2-7, reads NAGVMQNPRHLVRRRGQEARLRCSPMKGHSHVYWYRQLPEEGLKFMVYLQKENIIDESGMPKERFSAEFPKEGPSILRIQQVVRGDSAAYFCASSLAGGGVYEQYFGPGTRLTVT.

The rearrangement links TRBV10-2 to TRBJ1-5; 7 nucleotides agree with TRBD1. The CDR3 runs 13 residues. In germline, CDR1 is WSHSY, CDR2 SAAADI. Trimming removed 6 bases from V and 4 bases from J; junction bases left unmatched: 3. The DNA for the CDR3 is TGCGCCAGCAGATCACAGGGGAATCAGCCCCAGCATTTT. Its translation is CASRSQGNQPQHF.

J is TRBJ2-7 and V is TRBV5-1, with TRBD2 matching 10 bases. CDR3 length equals 15 residues. V gave up 2 bases and J gave up 1 base; unmatched junction bases: 3. CDR1 is SGHRS, CDR2 YFSETQ, per germline. In nucleotides, the CDR3 is TGCGCCAGCAGCTTCGCTAGCGGGAGATCCTACGAGCAGTACTTC. Translated: CASSFASGRSYEQYF.

The chain uses TRBV19 and TRBJ1-1; possible D gene TRBD1, 5 bases. Trimming shortened V by 10 bases and J by 1 base, and 16 bases separated the two germline ends. The germline gives CDR1 LNHDA, CDR2 SQIVND (reference sequence). The CDR3 contains 14 residues. The CDR3 is CATLRWTPNTEAFF. CDR3 DNA: TGTGCCACGCTCCGGTGGACACCGAACACTGAAGCTTTCTTT.

Concerning this clone itself: Other DNA sequences within the sample encode an identical CDR3. The rearrangement joins TRBV3-1 (or the pseudogene TRBV3-2) to TRBJ2-7; TRBD2 is a possible D gene (5 bases). V lost 1 base to trimming and J lost 4 bases, with 11 bases between them. CDR3 length equals 14 residues. Germline V gene lookup returns CDR1 LGHDT and CDR2 YNNKEL (reference sequence). CDR3 region: CASSQASGSYEQYF. The CDR3 bases are TGTGCCAGCAGCCAAGCGAGCGGTAGTTACGAGCAGTACTTC.

This clone was seen once. This chain uses TRBV7-6 with TRBJ2-7; 7 nucleotides align to TRBD2. The ends lost 0 bases at V and 3 bases at J; junction bases unmatched: 5. From germline, CDR1 is SGHVS and CDR2 FNYEAQ. This CDR3 comprises 15 residues. The CDR3 DNA sequence: TGTGCCAGCAGCTTAGCGGTGGGGAGGGGCTACGAGCAGTACTTC. It yields the protein CASSLAVGRGYEQYF.

V usage is TRBV20-1 and J usage is TRBJ1-3; no firm D call. Trimming cost V 3 bases and J 4 bases, with 4 bases left between them. There are 11 residues in the CDR3. CDR1 is DFQATT, CDR2 SNEGSKA, per germline (reference sequence). CDR3 sequence (DNA): TGCAGTGCTAGTCTGGGAAACACCATATATTTT. It yields the protein CSASLGNTIYF.

The J gene is TRBJ1-5, the V gene TRBV28; the D is unclear. Per the germline V gene, CDR1 is MDHEN and CDR2 is SYDVKM. CDR3 length equals 12 residues. V lost 1 base, J lost 15 bases, and 13 bases lay in between. Here the CDR3 reads CASSLSGRRWHF. The CDR3 DNA reads as TGTGCCAGCAGTTTATCTGGTCGGCGGTGGCATTTT.